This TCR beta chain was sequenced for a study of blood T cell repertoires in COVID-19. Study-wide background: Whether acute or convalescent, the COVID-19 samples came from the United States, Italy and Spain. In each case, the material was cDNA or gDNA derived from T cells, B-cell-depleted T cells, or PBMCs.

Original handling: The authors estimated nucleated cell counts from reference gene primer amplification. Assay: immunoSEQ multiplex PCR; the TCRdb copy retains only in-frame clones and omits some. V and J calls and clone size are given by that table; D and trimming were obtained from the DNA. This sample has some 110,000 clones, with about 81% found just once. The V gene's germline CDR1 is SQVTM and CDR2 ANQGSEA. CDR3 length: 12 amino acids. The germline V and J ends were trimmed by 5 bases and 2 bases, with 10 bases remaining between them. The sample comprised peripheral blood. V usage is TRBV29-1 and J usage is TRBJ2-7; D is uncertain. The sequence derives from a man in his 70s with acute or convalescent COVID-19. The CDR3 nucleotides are TGCAGCGTTCTTAAACTTACCTACGAGCAGTACTTC. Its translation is CSVLKLTYEQYF.